A selection of T cell receptor beta chains follows, all from one sample in a study of blood T cell repertoires in COVID-19. Profiling relied on immunoSEQ multiplex PCR, and the TCRdb table lists in-frame clones only, not all of them. Among around 160,000 clones listed, more than 75% were seen once. Sequences were obtained from PBMCs or T cells enriched from blood (not recorded which). The receptor set was obtained from a man in his forties or fifties who had recovered from COVID-19. CDR3s include the opening cysteine and the closing phenylalanine or tryptophan. A D gene is named only where the DNA matches it firmly. Not every row has a clone size; where given, it reads once, few, many or a size class.

cdr3_aa	cdr3_nt	clone_size	v_call	d_call	j_call
CASSRTGAGYGYTF	TGTGCCAGCAGCCGGACAGGGGCCGGCTATGGCTACACCTTC	-	TRBV27	TRBD1	TRBJ1-2
CASSQEWAGGYTF	TGCGCCAGCAGCCAAGAATGGGCGGGTGGCTACACCTTC	-	TRBV4-1	-	TRBJ1-2
CASSGGDTQYF	TGCGCCAGCAGTGGGGGGGATACGCAGTATTTT	-	TRBV5-1	-	TRBJ2-3
CASSQITGGGEKLFF	TGTGCCAGCAGCCAAATTACAGGGGGAGGTGAAAAACTGTTTTTT	once	TRBV3-1/TRBV3-2	TRBD1	TRBJ1-4
CASSFDRRMDEQYF	TGTGCCAGTAGTTTCGACAGGCGCATGGACGAGCAGTACTTC	-	TRBV19	-	TRBJ2-7
CASRRTGLNQPQHF	TGTGCCAGCAGAAGAACAGGTCTCAATCAGCCCCAGCATTTT	-	TRBV6-5	-	TRBJ1-5
CATKPQGAGGELFF	TGTGCCACCAAACCACAGGGTGCCGGCGGGGAGCTGTTTTTT	once	TRBV6-5	-	TRBJ2-2
CASSPWGERDGYTF	TGTGCCAGCAGCCCCTGGGGGGAGCGTGATGGCTACACCTTC	-	TRBV27	-	TRBJ1-2
CASGDRDTEAFF	TGTGCCAGCGGCGACAGGGACACTGAAGCTTTCTTT	-	TRBV11-3	TRBD1	TRBJ1-1
CASRVNGEGYTF	TGCGCCAGCAGAGTAAACGGGGAGGGCTACACCTTC	-	TRBV10-2	-	TRBJ1-2
CASSPANYGYTF	TGTGCCAGCAGCCCAGCTAACTATGGCTACACCTTC	-	TRBV6-6	-	TRBJ1-2